The 2 T cell receptor beta chains below all came from one sample that was sequenced in a study of blood T cells in healthy people across ages. Combining a sample-barcoded 5' primer with a J-beta primer mix, a second PCR ran for roughly 7 to 11 cycles. TCRdb itself ran the 5' RACE reads through MiXCR, one entry per CDR3 protein. The repertoire includes about 670,000 distinct CDR3 sequences, around 43% of them detected once, and 25% to 30% sits in the top ten. The sequenced sample was blood. The receptors were gathered from a man at least 80 years old in good health.

This clonotype was picked up a small number of times. The chain joins TRBV29-1 to TRBJ2-4; 9 positions match TRBD1. From germline, CDR1 is SQVTM and CDR2 ANQGSEA. V shed 6 bases and J 13 bases; nucleotides not matched to a gene: 16. The CDR3 runs 14 residues. CDR3 coding DNA: TGCAGCGTGGGAGGGGGACAGGGAGATAGAGAGCAGTACTTC. Encoded protein: CSVGGGQGDREQYF.

In the case of this clonotype: A much larger clone is a single base away; this may be a read error. The V call is TRBV9, the J call TRBJ2-1; D is ambiguous. This CDR3 has 12 amino acids. With 3 bases removed from V and 13 bases from J, the gap between germline ends came to 14 bases. Germline CDR1 and CDR2: SGDLS and YYNGEE. In DNA, the CDR3 is TGTGCCAGCAGCGCTGGCCGAGAGACCCAGTTCTTC. Its translation is CASSAGRETQFF.